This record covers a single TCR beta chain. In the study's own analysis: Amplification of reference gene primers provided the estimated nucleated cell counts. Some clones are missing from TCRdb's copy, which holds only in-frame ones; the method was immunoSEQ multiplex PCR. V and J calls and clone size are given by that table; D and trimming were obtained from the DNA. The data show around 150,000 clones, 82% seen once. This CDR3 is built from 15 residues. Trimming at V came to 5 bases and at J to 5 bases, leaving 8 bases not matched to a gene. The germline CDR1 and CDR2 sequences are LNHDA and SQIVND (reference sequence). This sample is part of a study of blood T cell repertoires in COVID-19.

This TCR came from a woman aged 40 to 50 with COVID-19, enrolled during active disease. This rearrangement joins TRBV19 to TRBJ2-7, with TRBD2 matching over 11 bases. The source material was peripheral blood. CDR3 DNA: TGTGCCAGTAGTCATACTAGCGGGAGTTACAACGAGCAGTACTTC. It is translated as CASSHTSGSYNEQYF.